Following are 9 T cell receptor beta chains from one sample sequenced in a study of cytomegalovirus exposure and HLA in healthy donors. It was with 60 Vbeta and 13 Jbeta primers that the PCR ran. Method: immunoSEQ multiplex PCR; TCRdb's copy keeps in-frame clones and lacks some. The sample data list around 40,000 clones. Source material: PBMCs. The receptors originated from a man aged 30 to 45 in good health and CMV-seronegative.

The chain recombines TRBV6-1 with TRBJ2-6; a weak D match, TRBD2 (5 bases). The germline V gene has CDR1 MNHNS and CDR2 SASEGT. The CDR3 runs 13 residues. Trimming took 1 base from V and 10 from J, leaving 8 bases between them. The CDR3 region has the DNA TGTGCCAGCAGTGAAGGGGAGTGGAACGTCCTGACTTTC. Protein sequence: CASSEGEWNVLTF.

This chain's CDR3 is CASSYHLRGATEAFF. CDR3 nucleotide sequence: TGTGCCAGCAGTTACCATCTCAGGGGGGCCACTGAAGCTTTCTTT. V and J are TRBV6-5 and TRBJ1-1; TRBD1 matches 7 bases. V was pared by 2 bases and J by 4 bases, with 7 bases of the junction left unmatched. The CDR3 has 15 residues. Germline CDR1 and CDR2: MNHEY and SVGAGI.

The chain recombines TRBV11-3 with TRBJ2-5; D perhaps matches TRBD2 (6 bases). This CDR3 has 15 residues. Germline V lookup: CDR1 SGHNT, CDR2 YENEEA. Trimming took off 0 bases at V and 1 base at J, with 9 bases between the two ends. The CDR3 loop reads CASSLDYGSQETQYF. The CDR3 DNA follows: TGTGCCAGCAGCTTAGACTACGGGAGCCAAGAGACCCAGTACTTC.

The V and J genes are TRBV29-1 and TRBJ1-1; 7 bases agree with TRBD1. V trimming: 4 bases; J trimming: 11 bases; junction bases outside the gene matches: 10. Germline V gene sequence: CDR1 SQVTM, CDR2 ANQGSEA. CDR3 length: 12 residues. As DNA, the CDR3 is TGCAGCGTTGGGGACAGTTACTCCTGGGCTTTCTTT. It codes for CSVGDSYSWAFF.

About this clone itself: The junction and the germline gene differ at one end; a read error may be behind it. The chain is built from TRBV4-1 and TRBJ2-7; TRBD2 matches 7 bases. This CDR3 contains 13 residues. Germline assignment: CDR1 MGHRA and CDR2 YSYEKL. CDR3 sequence reads: CASSPGGGVPSDF. For the CDR3, the DNA is TGCGCCAGCAGCCCCGGGGGAGGGGTCCCCTCAGACTTC.

CDR3: CASSTATGGKTVSGELFF. CDR3 DNA: TGTGCCTCCTCCACCGCCACAGGGGGCAAAACAGTGTCCGGGGAGCTGTTTTTT. The chain employs TRBV30 and TRBJ2-2; 9 bases line up with TRBD1. The CDR3 has 18 amino acids. CDR1 GTSNPN and CDR2 SVGIG come from the germline V gene (reference sequence). V shed 7 bases, J shed 6 bases, and the junction held 21 bases outside the gene matches.

This chain links TRBV5-1 with TRBJ2-2; 11 bases are a match to TRBD2. CDR1 and CDR2 from the germline V gene are SGHRS and YFSETQ. J lost 0 bases, V lost 2 bases, and 6 bases had no gene match. This CDR3 spans 18 amino acids. The CDR3 loop is CASSFPTSGTSNTGELFF. CDR3 nucleotide sequence: TGCGCCAGCAGCTTCCCGACTAGCGGGACCTCGAACACCGGGGAGCTGTTTTTT.

J is TRBJ2-4 and V is TRBV13, with 9 bases aligning to TRBD2. The V gene's germline CDR1 is PRHDT and CDR2 FYEKMQ (reference sequence). J was trimmed by 8 bases and V by 3 bases; bases with no gene match: 5. This CDR3 region has 14 residues. For the CDR3, the DNA is TGTGCCAGCAGCTTCTCTAGCGGGAATCACATTCAGTACTTC. It specifies CASSFSSGNHIQYF.

The chain employs TRBV7-9 and TRBJ2-3, with 8 bases aligning to TRBD2. CDR1 and CDR2 from the germline V gene are SEHNR and FQNEAQ (reference sequence). V shed 8 bases, J shed 6 bases, and the junction held 13 bases outside the gene matches. The CDR3 spans 15 residues. CDR3 region: CASPLYSGIMDTQYF. The CDR3 nucleotides are TGTGCCAGCCCTCTCTATAGCGGGATCATGGATACGCAGTATTTT.